The T cell receptor (beta chain) described here comes from a study of cytotoxic CD8 clonotypes in ibrutinib-treated CLL (dated by TCRdb to the early 2020s). For context, the study as a whole: The cohort included about 15 treatment-naive and ten to twelve relapsed/refractory patients; about 18 were IGHV unmutated. On average, each sample had roughly 260,000 productive templates and approximately 85,000 productive rearrangements. Response samples were obtained after a median of around eleven months of treatment, with a range of roughly 6 to 40 months. Every sample from remission and from progressive disease was obtained while the patients were still on ibrutinib. Cryopreserved peripheral blood mononuclear cells were collected before treatment, at response, and at either disease progression or sustained remission. Partial responses were observed in approximately 24 patients and complete responses in 2; after a median follow-up of roughly 62 months, remission was maintained in around 14 patients and progression was observed in roughly twelve. Of the 90 or so participants in the trial, 20 to 30 had longitudinal samples available. Overall results and qualifications from the work: Clonality increased at ibrutinib response, stayed stable in sustained remission, and fell back toward baseline at progression. Public clonotypes were found to be uncommon and were observed to contract or remain stable during treatment; the increase in clonality was shown to reflect expansion of private clonotypes at ibrutinib response. At baseline, clonality was higher than in age-matched healthy donors and showed a strong correlation with circulating CD8+ T-cell counts. Sampling times were not matched between sustained-remission and progressing patients, and lymph node repertoires were not studied.

For TCR beta library preparation, roughly 2 micrograms of genomic DNA were extracted from the cryopreserved PBMCs. Longitudinal blood samples from CLL patients on ibrutinib monotherapy underwent high-throughput TCR beta sequencing. The patients were enrolled in a single-center, open-label phase 2 trial of ibrutinib monotherapy. In the case of this clone: Its antigen is unknown. Base-call qualities are not available, and no considerably larger clone is one nucleotide away.

Trimming leaves V shorter by 5 bases and J shorter by 6 bases, with the junction holding 6 bases beyond the gene matches. Taken from cysteine to phenylalanine, the CDR3 has 13 residues. The entry retains the CDR3 DNA only, 39 bases that are in frame from base 1. CDR1 and CDR2, looked up from the germline V gene, are MNHEY and SVGAGI. Each clonotype received, on average, around 10x coverage in deep resolution sequencing performed on a MiSeq, where the target depth lay between 1 in 1 million and 1 in 200,000 T cells. The immunoSEQ hsTCRB Kit was used to generate TCR beta libraries. The study's own analysis went as follows. Data were analyzed with ImmunoSEQ Data Assistant and ImmunoSEQ Analyzer, with V, D and J genes assigned per IMGT definitions. Clonality, which ranges from 0 to 1, was calculated as one minus the normalized Shannon entropy of productive rearrangement frequencies. Public clonotype analysis was restricted to overrepresented clonotypes comprising at least 0.05% of each patient's repertoire. Some 13 age-matched healthy donor repertoires from immuneACCESS were used as controls for clonality. The immuneACCESS repertoire file appears here via TCRdb, limited to in-frame rearrangements. These files lack a portion of the clones; in checked studies, under half of the deficit traces to unresolved V genes, and the cause of the others is not known. V, J and clone size are those of that table, while D and trimming were read from the DNA. The sample profile shows approximately 340,000 clones; over 55% of them were found once. The biggest ten clones account for 5% to 6.5% of the sample.

The TCR originated in a human donor with chronic lymphocytic leukemia. Sample: PBMCs, taken after 36 months of ibrutinib treatment. Recombination joined TRBV6-5 with TRBJ1-2; the central 7 bases match TRBD1. The bases read TGTGCCAGCAGTCGGGACAGCGGGAATGGCTACACCTTC. It encodes CASSRDSGNGYTF.